One sample yielded the 9 T cell receptor beta chains listed below, sequenced in a study of blood T cell repertoires in COVID-19. The repertoire was sequenced with immunoSEQ multiplex PCR; TCRdb's copy has only in-frame clones and lacks some. The sample includes approximately 300,000 clones, 90% seen only once; the top ten take roughly 3.9%. Sequenced input: PBMCs or T cells enriched from blood (not recorded which). These TCRs come from a woman in her thirties who had been exposed to COVID-19.

The chain uses TRBV7-2 and TRBJ1-2; no clear D. The germline V gene has CDR1 SGHTA and CDR2 FQGNSA. V was shortened by 5 bases and J by 5 bases, with 12 bases between the two germline ends. The CDR3 has 13 amino acids. The CDR3 reads CASSPRVRYGYTF. The CDR3 DNA reads TGTGCCAGCAGCCCGAGGGTCCGTTATGGCTACACCTTC. The entire variable domain, with the rest obtained from reference TRBV7-2 and TRBJ1-2, is as follows: GAGVSQSPSNKVTEKGKDVELRCDPISGHTALYWYRQSLGQGLEFLIYFQGNSAPDKSGLPSDRFSAERTGGSVSTLTIQRTQQEDSAVYLCASSPRVRYGYTFGSGTRLTVV.

The chain links TRBV7-6 to TRBJ1-2; perhaps TRBD1 as D (6 bases). Trimming left V 5 bases short and J 0 bases short, with 16 bases between. The germline V gene encodes CDR1 SGHVS and CDR2 FNYEAQ. The CDR3 consists of 16 residues. The CDR3 DNA reads TGTGCCAGCAGCCCTCGCGACAGGCTCGCTAACTATGGCTACACCTTC. Translated: CASSPRDRLANYGYTF.

The V gene is TRBV4-1, the J gene TRBJ1-6; D ambiguous. The germline V gene encodes CDR1 MGHRA and CDR2 YSYEKL. The V gene lost 0 bases and the J gene lost 10 bases, with 7 bases spanning the gap. CDR3 length: 13 amino acids. CDR3 nucleotide sequence: TGCGCCAGCAGCCAAGATCGGAGGTCACCCCTCCACTTT. Protein sequence: CASSQDRRSPLHF.

The chain joins TRBV7-2 to TRBJ1-5; 11 bases fit TRBD1. V shed 2 bases and J 7 bases; nucleotides not matched to a gene: 4. CDR1 is SGHTA and CDR2 is FQGNSA in the germline V gene. The CDR3 runs 15 residues. The CDR3 nucleotides are TGTGCCAGCAGCTTATTGGGACAGGGGGTGCAGCCCCAGCATTTT. Translating gives CASSLLGQGVQPQHF.

The chain recombines TRBV6-5 with TRBJ1-2; 7 positions agree with TRBD1. V lost 9 bases, J lost 2 bases, and 6 bases stayed unmatched. Per germline, CDR1 MNHEY and CDR2 SVGAGI. The CDR3 has 13 amino acids. CDR3 region: CASGAGGNYGYTF. The CDR3 DNA reads as TGTGCCAGTGGAGCAGGGGGGAACTATGGCTACACCTTC.

The chain employs TRBV30 and TRBJ2-1; unclear D gene. V was cut by 0 bases and J by 2 bases, with 5 bases left in between. The CDR3 runs 13 residues. Germline values: CDR1 GTSNPN, CDR2 SVGIG (reference sequence). In DNA, the CDR3 is TGTGCCTGGAGTGTTACAGCCTACAATGAGCAGTTCTTC. It codes for CAWSVTAYNEQFF.

The rearrangement joins TRBV19 to TRBJ1-3; TRBD1 is a possible D gene (5 bases). There are 16 residues in the CDR3. Germline V gene data show CDR1 as LNHDA and CDR2 as SQIVND (reference sequence). Trimming took 3 bases from V and 0 from J, leaving 12 bases between them. CDR3 residues: CASSMGQFGSGNTIYF. For the CDR3, the DNA is TGTGCCAGTAGTATGGGGCAGTTCGGCTCTGGAAACACCATATATTTT.

The chain has TRBV5-5 and TRBJ1-2; 9 bases match TRBD1. V was clipped by 4 bases and J by 3 bases; unmatched bases: 7. Germline V lookup: CDR1 SGHKS, CDR2 YYEKEE (reference sequence). CDR3 length: 15 amino acids. CDR3 region: CASSPSQGADYGYTF. The DNA of the CDR3 is TGTGCCAGCAGCCCGTCACAGGGGGCGGACTATGGCTACACCTTC.

The chain recombines TRBV7-9 with TRBJ2-7; tentative D call: TRBD1 (5 bases). Trimming took 5 bases from V and 6 from J, leaving 17 bases between them. Germline CDR1 SEHNR, CDR2 FQNEAQ (reference sequence). The CDR3 consists of 14 residues. Here the CDR3 DNA reads TGTGCCAGCAGCGCCCCAGGGTACCCTGGCGAGCAGTACTTC. Amino acids: CASSAPGYPGEQYF.